This T cell receptor beta chain was recovered during a study of blood T cell repertoires in COVID-19. Participant ages covered roughly 18 to 89 years across 20 to 30 US areas. Authors' data handling: For nucleated cells, counts were estimated from reference gene primer amplification. Produced via immunoSEQ multiplex PCR; TCRdb's table is partial and in-frame only. V and J calls and clone size are given by that table; D and trimming were obtained from the DNA. The table lists just over 300,000 clones, approximately 90% of them singletons. The CDR3 totals 14 residues. Germline values: CDR1 LNHDA, CDR2 SQIVND (reference sequence). The V and J ends lost 4 bases and 4 bases respectively, with 13 bases between them.

The clonotype was recovered from a woman aged 40 to 49 who had recovered from COVID-19. This sequence joins TRBV19 and TRBJ1-2, with a weak D call TRBD1 (5 bases). The sample was PBMCs or T cells enriched from blood (not recorded which). CDR3: CASSTQGGGYGYTF. Here the CDR3 DNA reads TGTGCCAGTAGTACTCAGGGCGGGGGCTATGGCTACACCTTC.